This T cell receptor beta chain came from a study of blood T cell repertoires in COVID-19 (dated by TCRdb to the early 2020s). Regarding the complete study: Samples covering the acute and convalescent phases of COVID-19 were provided by collaborators in the United States, Italy and Spain. The material from the prospective study consisted of cDNA or gDNA derived from T cells, B-cell-depleted T cells, or PBMCs. The dataset comprised deeply sampled blood TCRbeta repertoires from subjects exposed to, actively infected with, or recovered from COVID-19. The repertoires were made available in a free public database intended to serve as a resource for research on the immune response to SARS-CoV-2. Samples came from the ongoing ImmuneRACE study (first 160 participants) plus 1,254 subjects from 6 global collaborators. Sample metadata almost always included a de-identified subject ID, COVID-19 status, age in years and sex. Where available, HLA class I and class II types were taken from metadata supplied by the sample provider and were not determined by assay-based typing.

According to the germline V gene, CDR1 reads SGHDT and CDR2 reads YYEEEE. Unmatched junction bases come to 6, with V trimmed by 4 bases and J by 0 bases. Counted from cysteine to phenylalanine, this CDR3 has 16 amino acids. Only the CDR3 DNA stays, 48 bases, in frame from base 1. Remarks on this clone: Its cognate antigen has yet to be identified. No much larger clonotype is one base removed from it; base qualities were not supplied.

Broad study findings and their caveats: Clinical and demographic metadata were provided uncurated, with the amount varying by source and participant.

Participants in the prospective study were aged about 18 to 95 years, lived in about two dozen United States geographic areas, and enrolled through a virtual design. In the prospective study, cohorts were assigned on the basis of participant-reported clinical history obtained from a screening survey and a study questionnaire. For ImmuneRACE Cohort 3, a participant was defined as recovered based on two consecutive negative NP/OP PCR tests, clearance by a healthcare professional, or resolution of symptoms. In the prospective study, mobile phlebotomists collected whole blood, serum and a nasopharyngeal or oropharyngeal swab from each participant. Additional blood draws and questionnaires over a 2-month period could optionally be provided by prospective study participants. Before DNA extraction, blood samples from the prospective study were shipped at room temperature or frozen. The immunoSEQ Assay, a bias-controlled multiplex PCR, was used to amplify TCRbeta CDR3 regions from genomic DNA. The source study handled its data this way. The number of nucleated cells in each sample was estimated by amplification of reference gene primers within the assay. To quantify the absolute abundance of each unique TCRbeta CDR3 rearrangement, sequence reads were collapsed and filtered. For each sample, productive Simpson clonality was calculated as the square root of Simpson's diversity index over productive rearrangements. The clones in this table, taken by TCRdb from immuneACCESS, are in-frame only. Not every clone is retained; where verified, under half of the shortfall comes from an unresolved V gene, and the cause of the rest is unknown. V, J and clone size derive from that table, while D and trimming were established from the DNA sequence. This sample lists 250,000 to 300,000 clones; roughly 86% were detected once. Approximately 1% of the sample is held by the ten biggest clonotypes.

The V and J segments used are TRBV5-6 and TRBJ2-1; 8 bases in between match TRBD2. Sequenced input: PBMCs or T cells enriched from blood (not recorded which). The sequence derives from a woman in her twenties or thirties who had recovered from COVID-19. The nucleotide sequence is given as TGTGCCAGCAGCCCGGGGGGACTAGGCTCCTACAATGAGCAGTTCTTC. It is translated as CASSPGGLGSYNEQFF.